This T cell receptor (beta chain) was sequenced for a study of T cells in localized non-small cell lung cancer. TCRdb's copy holds only in-frame clones and misses some; the assay was immunoSEQ multiplex PCR. The table lists around 19,000 clones, 91% of them singletons, with 2.5% to 3% in the top ten. V was pared by 2 bases and J by 5 bases, with 12 bases between. Germline assignment: CDR1 MNHEY and CDR2 SVGAGI. The length of the CDR3 is 14 residues. This receptor was obtained from a woman aged 35-75 years with stage I lung adenocarcinoma. The chain employs TRBV6-5 and TRBJ1-1, with a possible D match to TRBD1 (6 bases). The sample was peripheral blood, taken before any cancer treatment. The chain's CDR3 is CASSYEQGWTEAFF. The CDR3 coding sequence is TGTGCCAGCAGTTACGAGCAGGGGTGGACTGAAGCTTTCTTT.